Listed below are T cell receptor beta chains from one sample, sequenced in a study of blood T cell repertoires in COVID-19. Produced via immunoSEQ multiplex PCR; TCRdb's table is partial and in-frame only. The sample carries hundreds of thousands of clones, 88% recorded once. The material sequenced was peripheral blood. The receptor set was obtained from a human donor in a cohort sampled during active COVID-19. Each CDR3 is given with its conserved first and last residue. Fields, in order: V gene, J gene, D gene, CDR3 DNA, CDR3 protein. The D gene is left open where the match is weak.

V gene: TRBV24-1; J gene: TRBJ1-1; D gene: -; CDR3 DNA: TGTGCCACCAGTGCCAGGTCCGGGGCTGAAGCTTTCTTT; CDR3 protein: CATSARSGAEAFF
V gene: TRBV28; J gene: TRBJ1-2; D gene: -; CDR3 DNA: TGTGCCAGCAGCCGGGCCCCGGACACTCCCGGCTACACCTTC; CDR3 protein: CASSRAPDTPGYTF
V gene: TRBV7-8; J gene: TRBJ1-1; D gene: -; CDR3 DNA: TGTGCCAGCAGTCCTAGGGGGGGGAACACTGAAGCTTTCTTT; CDR3 protein: CASSPRGGNTEAFF
V gene: TRBV5-6; J gene: TRBJ2-1; D gene: -; CDR3 DNA: TGTGCCAGCAGCTTGGGTCCCAGGGGAAACAATGAGCAGTTCTTC; CDR3 protein: CASSLGPRGNNEQFF
V gene: TRBV21-1; J gene: TRBJ1-5; D gene: -; CDR3 DNA: TGTGCCAGCAGCAGAATTACTGCTAATCAGCCCCAGCATTTT; CDR3 protein: CASSRITANQPQHF
V gene: TRBV4-3; J gene: TRBJ1-4; D gene: -; CDR3 DNA: TGCGCCAGCAGCCGAGGTGAAAAACTGTTTTTT; CDR3 protein: CASSRGEKLFF
V gene: TRBV7-9; J gene: TRBJ2-1; D gene: -; CDR3 DNA: TGTGCCAGCAGCGAGGACAGACCCTCCTACAATGAGCAGTTCTTC; CDR3 protein: CASSEDRPSYNEQFF
V gene: TRBV7-2; J gene: TRBJ1-1; D gene: -; CDR3 DNA: TGTGCCAGCAGCCAACAACGGGGTTGGGAGAACACTGAAGCTTTCTTT; CDR3 protein: CASSQQRGWENTEAFF
V gene: TRBV19; J gene: TRBJ2-1; D gene: -; CDR3 DNA: TGTGCCAGTAGTATTTCTAGAAACAATGAGCAGTTCTTC; CDR3 protein: CASSISRNNEQFF
V gene: TRBV12-5; J gene: TRBJ1-3; D gene: -; CDR3 DNA: TGTGCTAGTGGTTTGAGGACTTCTGGAAACACCATATATTTT; CDR3 protein: CASGLRTSGNTIYF
V gene: TRBV10-3; J gene: TRBJ1-5; D gene: -; CDR3 DNA: TGTGCCATCAGTCCTACGGGATATAGCAATCAGCCCCAGCATTTT; CDR3 protein: CAISPTGYSNQPQHF